The 27 T cell receptor beta chains given below trace back to one sample, sequenced in a study of blood T cell repertoires in COVID-19. Clones were read by immunoSEQ multiplex PCR, and TCRdb kept only the in-frame ones, dropping some. The repertoire consists of 90,000 to 100,000 clones, with 81% occurring once and the leading ten covering approximately 4%. Source material: peripheral blood. The receptors stem from a man aged 55 to 70 with acute or convalescent COVID-19.

The DNA of the CDR3 is TGTGCCAGCAATCCAGGGGTGACTACCCCCTATGGCTACACCTTC. Protein product: CASNPGVTTPYGYTF. The chain combines TRBV6-5 with TRBJ1-2, with TRBD1 as a possible D gene (6 bases). This CDR3 has 15 residues. The V end lost 7 bases, the J end lost 4 bases, and 19 bases lay between the germline ends. Germline CDR1 is MNHEY and CDR2 is SVGAGI.

V is TRBV20-1 and J is TRBJ2-5; the D gene is possibly TRBD2 (6 bases). V dropped 3 bases and J dropped 5 bases, with 16 bases sitting between them. Germline loops: CDR1 DFQATT, CDR2 SNEGSKA (reference sequence). The CDR3 loop spans 14 amino acids. The CDR3 DNA reads TGCAGTGCTAGTCCGGGGACGGCGGGGGAGACCCAGTACTTC. It yields the protein CSASPGTAGETQYF.

This sequence joins TRBV9 and TRBJ1-4; 8 bases line up with TRBD1. Germline-derived CDR1 and CDR2 are SGDLS and YYNGEE. V lost 3 bases and J lost 1; bases outside the gene matches: 5. CDR3 size: 16 residues. The CDR3: CASSGDRGGTNEKLFF. As DNA, the CDR3 is TGTGCCAGCAGCGGCGACAGGGGAGGAACTAATGAAAAACTGTTTTTT.

This clone was counted only a few times. The rearrangement uses TRBV5-1 and TRBJ2-7, with 12 bases aligning to TRBD2. V lost 1 base and J lost 6; bases outside the gene matches: 5. The germline CDR1 and CDR2 sequences are SGHRS and YFSETQ. The CDR3 sequence is 15 residues long. In nucleotides, the CDR3 is TGCGCCAGCAGCTTGACTAGCGGGGGGAATGGCGAGCAGTACTTC. It translates to CASSLTSGGNGEQYF. The full variable domain, in which reference TRBV5-1 and TRBJ2-7 provide the parts outside the CDR3, is KAGVTQTPRYLIKTRGQQVTLSCSPISGHRSVSWYQQTPGQGLQFLFEYFSETQRNKGNFPGRFSGRQFSNSRSEMNVSTLELGDSALYLCASSLTSGGNGEQYFGPGTRLTVT.

This clone was detected once. V gene TRBV5-5 combines with J gene TRBJ2-4; 8 nucleotides agree with TRBD2. V gave up 2 bases and J gave up 7 bases; unmatched junction bases: 11. Germline loops: CDR1 SGHKS, CDR2 YYEKEE (reference sequence). The CDR3 contains 16 residues. CDR3 protein: CASSLAGVLQRNIQYF. CDR3 DNA: TGTGCCAGCAGCTTAGCGGGAGTCCTCCAGAGGAACATTCAGTACTTC.

The rearrangement links TRBV2 to TRBJ2-1, with 7 bases matching TRBD1. The CDR3 length is 13 residues. Germline lookup yields CDR1 SNHLY and CDR2 FYNNEI. V was pared by 8 bases and J by 9 bases, with 10 bases of the junction left unmatched. CDR3 loop: CASDVLAGGEQFF. The CDR3, as DNA: TGTGCCAGCGATGTGTTAGCAGGGGGTGAGCAGTTCTTC.

The rearrangement joins TRBV10-3 to TRBJ2-1; 12 nucleotides match TRBD2. The trim removed 2 bases at V and 7 bases at J, leaving 6 bases unmatched. Germline CDR1 and CDR2: ENHRY and SYGVKD. The CDR3 contains 16 residues. The CDR3 DNA reads TGTGCCATCAGTGAGGCACTAGCGGGGGGAACGAATGAGCAGTTCTTC. Its protein is CAISEALAGGTNEQFF.

J is TRBJ2-5 and V is TRBV30; 7 nucleotides align to TRBD2. The V segment lost 0 bases and the J segment 1 base; nucleotides outside the gene matches: 5. Germline CDR1 reads GTSNPN; CDR2 reads SVGIG (reference sequence). The CDR3 length is 15 residues. As DNA, the CDR3 is TGTGCCTGGAGTGTAAGACGGGGGGTCCAAGAGACCCAGTACTTC. It encodes CAWSVRRGVQETQYF.

The gene calls are TRBV2 and TRBJ2-1, with D tentatively TRBD2 (7 bases). In germline, CDR1 is SNHLY, CDR2 FYNNEI. This CDR3 comprises 13 residues. Trimming removed 7 bases at V and 9 bases at J, with 16 bases between. The CDR3 spells CASKGGAGGEQFF. CDR3 sequence (DNA): TGTGCCAGCAAGGGGGGGGCCGGAGGTGAGCAGTTCTTC.

The chain has TRBV27 and TRBJ2-1; weak D call: TRBD1 (6 bases). The CDR3 contains 12 residues. V dropped 3 bases and J dropped 11 bases, with 11 bases sitting between them. Germline V gene data show CDR1 as MNHEY and CDR2 as SMNVEV (reference sequence). DNA of the CDR3: TGTGCCAGCAGTTTCCAGGGACATCAGCAGTTCTTC. This translates into CASSFQGHQQFF.

The V call is TRBV12-3 or TRBV12-4, the J call TRBJ2-2, with 8 bases that match TRBD2. The ends lost 6 bases at V and 7 bases at J; junction bases unmatched: 4. The CDR3 extends over 13 amino acids. The CDR3: CASRERGSGELFF. The CDR3 bases are TGTGCCAGCAGGGAGCGGGGGAGCGGGGAGCTGTTTTTT.

This rearrangement joins TRBV27 to TRBJ2-1; a possible D gene is TRBD2 (6 bases). Trimming cost V 6 bases and J 6 bases, with 18 bases left between them. Germline values: CDR1 MNHEY, CDR2 SMNVEV (reference sequence). This CDR3 contains 15 residues. In DNA, the CDR3 is TGTGCCAGCAGCCCATGGGGGGTGAACCCCAATGAGCAGTTCTTC. It is translated as CASSPWGVNPNEQFF.

V and J are TRBV21-1 and TRBJ2-7; the D call TRBD2 from the table was never checked on the DNA. TRBV21-1 is annotated as a pseudogene. This CDR3 has 15 amino acids. The DNA of the CDR3 is TGTGCCAGCATTGCCCCGGGACTATTCTCCTACGAGCAGTACGTC. Its translation: CASIAPGLFSYEQYV.

This chain joins TRBV11-2 and TRBJ2-7; a weak D match, TRBD1 (5 bases). Trimming removed 3 bases from V and 1 base from J, with 13 bases in between. CDR1 SGHAT and CDR2 FQNNGV come from the germline V gene. The CDR3 has 15 residues. The CDR3 loop reads CASSLGRGASYEQYF. The CDR3 DNA is TGTGCCAGCAGCTTGGGAAGGGGTGCATCCTACGAGCAGTACTTC.

The V gene is TRBV11-2, the J gene TRBJ2-7; maybe TRBD2 (6 bases). The CDR3 loop spans 14 amino acids. The V gene's germline CDR1 is SGHAT and CDR2 FQNNGV. The V end lost 1 base, the J end lost 2 bases, and 9 bases lay between the germline ends. The CDR3 loop reads CASSLGDWPYEQYF. The CDR3 bases are TGTGCCAGCAGCTTAGGGGACTGGCCCTACGAGCAGTACTTC.

V gene TRBV28 combines with J gene TRBJ2-5; D is perhaps TRBD1 (6 bases). The V gene's germline CDR1 is MDHEN and CDR2 SYDVKM. Between the trimmed V and J ends, which lost 3 bases and 4 bases, there was a span of 15 bases. This CDR3 region has 15 residues. As DNA, the CDR3 is TGTGCCAGCAGTTTCCCACAGGGTACGGGAGAGACCCAGTACTTC. Its translation: CASSFPQGTGETQYF.

This chain connects TRBV5-1 to TRBJ1-3; a weak D match, TRBD1 (6 bases). Trimming stripped 5 bases from V and 0 bases from J, with 15 bases between. CDR3 length: 16 amino acids. CDR1 is SGHRS, CDR2 YFSETQ, per germline. For the CDR3, the DNA is TGCGCCAGCAGGAGGGACACATCAAACTCTGGAAACACCATATATTTT. This gives the protein CASRRDTSNSGNTIYF.

This clone was seen more than once but under ten times. The genes are TRBV11-2 and TRBJ1-5; weak D call: TRBD1 (5 bases). This CDR3 is built from 15 residues. Between the trimmed V and J ends, which lost 2 bases and 5 bases, there was a span of 13 bases. Germline CDR1 and CDR2: SGHAT and FQNNGV. The CDR3 sequence is CASSLSGGRDQPQHF. CDR3 nucleotides: TGTGCCAGCAGCTTAAGCGGGGGACGAGATCAGCCCCAGCATTTT.

The V and J genes are TRBV9 and TRBJ2-1; maybe TRBD2 (6 bases). From germline, CDR1 is SGDLS and CDR2 YYNGEE. The V end lost 0 bases, the J end lost 2 bases, and 9 bases lay between the germline ends. This CDR3 region has 15 residues. The CDR3 DNA follows: TGTGCCAGCAGCGTAGCAGGACTAACCTACAATGAGCAGTTCTTC. Its protein product is CASSVAGLTYNEQFF.

This chain links TRBV11-2 with TRBJ1-3; D is unclear. This CDR3 is built from 15 residues. V shed 1 base and J shed 7 bases, with 14 bases lying between them. Germline CDR1 reads SGHAT; CDR2 reads FQNNGV. The CDR3 loop is CASSLVPGPGNTIYF. In nucleotides, the CDR3 is TGTGCCAGCAGCTTAGTCCCAGGACCGGGGAACACCATATATTTT.

The chain carries TRBV4-1 and TRBJ1-5, with D hard to call. Trimming cost V 0 bases and J 6 bases, with 9 bases left between them. CDR3 length equals 14 residues. Germline loops: CDR1 MGHRA, CDR2 YSYEKL. The CDR3 DNA sequence: TGCGCCAGCAGCCAAGACAGTTCCGCTCAGCCCCAGCATTTT. Translating gives CASSQDSSAQPQHF.

The V gene is TRBV18, the J gene TRBJ2-1, with TRBD2 matching 8 bases. Germline V gene sequence: CDR1 KGHSH, CDR2 LQKENI. The V and J ends lost 3 bases and 4 bases, in that order; junction bases with no gene match: 8. This CDR3 is 16 amino acids long. The DNA of the CDR3 is TGTGCCAGCTCACCTCAGCGTAGCGGGACTTACAATGAGCAGTTCTTC. Residues: CASSPQRSGTYNEQFF.

V and J are TRBV5-1 and TRBJ2-1, with 8 nucleotides matching TRBD1. Per the germline V gene, CDR1 is SGHRS and CDR2 is YFSETQ. The V and J ends lost 3 bases and 3 bases, in that order; junction bases with no gene match: 5. The CDR3 length is 15 residues. CDR3 in amino acids: CASSYDRGYYNEQFF. In DNA, the CDR3 is TGCGCCAGCAGCTACGACAGGGGTTACTACAATGAGCAGTTCTTC. Full variable domain (rest looked up from reference TRBV5-1 and TRBJ2-1): KAGVTQTPRYLIKTRGQQVTLSCSPISGHRSVSWYQQTPGQGLQFLFEYFSETQRNKGNFPGRFSGRQFSNSRSEMNVSTLELGDSALYLCASSYDRGYYNEQFFGPGTRLTVL.

J is TRBJ1-2 and V is TRBV19, with D possibly being TRBD1 (6 bases). CDR3 length: 14 amino acids. Germline values: CDR1 LNHDA, CDR2 SQIVND (reference sequence). V was trimmed by 3 bases and J by 3 bases, leaving 11 bases between them. CDR3: CASSMGAGDYGYTF. As DNA, the CDR3 is TGTGCCAGTAGTATGGGGGCAGGGGACTATGGCTACACCTTC.

This chain connects TRBV6-2 or TRBV6-3 to TRBJ2-5; TRBD2 might be the D (7 bases). CDR3 length: 13 residues. The germline V and J ends were trimmed by 0 bases and 7 bases, with 9 bases remaining between them. CDR1 is MNHEY, CDR2 SVGEGT, per germline. CDR3 coding DNA: TGTGCCAGCAGTTACTCGGGGGGGCCGACCCAGTACTTC. Protein: CASSYSGGPTQYF.

The CDR3 region is CASSTRDRVTGNTIYF. The CDR3 region has the DNA TGTGCCAGCAGCACAAGGGACAGGGTAACTGGAAACACCATATATTTT. The V and J genes are TRBV7-2 and TRBJ1-3, with 9 bases identical to TRBD1. After removal of 5 bases from V and 2 bases from J, the junction contained 7 bases not matched to a gene. From germline, CDR1 is SGHTA and CDR2 FQGNSA. The CDR3 is 16 residues long.

The chain carries TRBV27 and TRBJ1-1, with 7 bases aligning to TRBD1. Trimming at V came to 6 bases and at J to 12 bases, leaving 7 bases not matched to a gene. This CDR3 comprises 11 residues. The germline gives CDR1 MNHEY, CDR2 SMNVEV (reference sequence). In nucleotides, the CDR3 is TGTGCCAGCAGCTTCGACAGGGCCACTTTCTTT. This gives the protein CASSFDRATFF.